The 10 T cell receptor beta chains below were found in one sample sequenced in a study of cytomegalovirus exposure and HLA in healthy donors. The PCR was carried out with 60 Vbeta primers and 13 Jbeta primers. The assay was immunoSEQ multiplex PCR, and TCRdb's table has in-frame clones only and misses some. Among 86,000 or so clones, roughly 77% were seen once, and the ten largest hold around 15%. The sequenced sample was PBMCs. Receptor source: a woman in her 40s in good health and CMV-seropositive.

The rearrangement links TRBV14 to TRBJ2-1, with 9 bases that match TRBD2. The ends lost 5 bases at V and 0 bases at J; junction bases unmatched: 5. The CDR3 contains 16 residues. Germline V gives CDR1 SGHDN, CDR2 FVKESK. The CDR3 nucleotides are TGTGCCAGCAGCTTAATAGCGGGAGCCTCCTACAATGAGCAGTTCTTC. Protein: CASSLIAGASYNEQFF.

This clone was observed once. The rearrangement links TRBV28 to TRBJ2-7; D is possibly TRBD2 (6 bases). Per germline, CDR1 MDHEN and CDR2 SYDVKM. The CDR3 sequence is 14 residues long. Trimming left V 8 bases short and J 5 bases short, with 19 bases between. This CDR3 reads CASSRTTGGDEQYF. The CDR3 nucleotides are TGTGCCAGCTCCAGGACAACAGGAGGGGACGAGCAGTACTTC.

The CDR3 is CASSTAAGNTIYF. DNA for the CDR3: TGCGCCAGCAGCACCGCGGCTGGAAACACCATATATTTT. This chain joins TRBV5-1 and TRBJ1-3; D unresolved. The CDR3 contains 13 residues. Trimming took 4 bases from V and 2 from J, leaving 7 bases between them. Germline values: CDR1 SGHRS, CDR2 YFSETQ.

The chain combines TRBV9 with TRBJ2-7, with 10 nucleotides matching TRBD1. V was pared by 3 bases and J by 1 base, with 4 bases of the junction left unmatched. From germline, CDR1 is SGDLS and CDR2 YYNGEE. The CDR3 loop spans 15 amino acids. The CDR3 nucleotides read TGTGCCAGCAGCGAGACAGGGGGCACGTCCTACGAGCAGTACTTC. It specifies CASSETGGTSYEQYF.

The chain uses TRBV11-2 and TRBJ2-3, with 7 bases matching TRBD2. The CDR3 contains 14 residues. With V trimmed by 7 bases and J by 2 bases, 6 bases remained unmatched. The germline V gene has CDR1 SGHAT and CDR2 FQNNGV. The CDR3 bases are TGTGCCAGCACTAGGGGAGGGCCCACAGATACGCAGTATTTT. This sequence encodes CASTRGGPTDTQYF.

This chain uses TRBV27 with TRBJ2-7; 8 bases are a match to TRBD1. The CDR3 is made up of 15 amino acids. The ends lost 5 bases at V and 4 bases at J; junction bases unmatched: 10. Germline CDR1 and CDR2: MNHEY and SMNVEV (reference sequence). The CDR3 coding sequence is TGTGCCAGCAGTATAGAGGGCAGGGGGCTTTACGAGCAGTACTTC. This encodes CASSIEGRGLYEQYF.

This chain joins TRBV10-3 and TRBJ2-1, with 8 bases identical to TRBD2. CDR1 is ENHRY, CDR2 SYGVKD, per germline. V was pared by 4 bases and J by 8 bases, with 10 bases of the junction left unmatched. The CDR3 length is 15 residues. In nucleotides, the CDR3 is TGTGCCATCAGTGCCAAAGCGGGGGTGGAGGATGAGCAGTTCTTC. Translating it yields CAISAKAGVEDEQFF.

The gene calls are TRBV5-1 and TRBJ1-5, with 7 bases identical to TRBD1. CDR1 and CDR2 from the germline V gene are SGHRS and YFSETQ. V was pared by 3 bases and J by 3 bases, with 6 bases of the junction left unmatched. The CDR3 is 15 amino acids. CDR3 loop: CASSSDGQANQPQHF. CDR3 DNA sequence: TGCGCCAGCAGCTCCGACGGACAGGCCAATCAGCCCCAGCATTTT.

The gene calls are TRBV2 and TRBJ1-4, with D unclear. The V end was cut by 5 bases, the J end by 7 bases, with 8 bases between. The CDR3 has 12 residues. Germline loops: CDR1 SNHLY, CDR2 FYNNEI. CDR3 sequence (DNA): TGTGCCAGCAGTCCCCCTCTTGAAAAACTGTTTTTT. This codes for CASSPPLEKLFF.

The rearrangement links TRBV2 to TRBJ1-2, with D perhaps matching TRBD1 (6 bases). Trimming took off 5 bases at V and 10 bases at J, with 26 bases between the two ends. The CDR3 has 16 residues. Germline-derived CDR1 and CDR2 are SNHLY and FYNNEI. This CDR3 is CASSTTGIGRGIDYTF. The CDR3 coding sequence is TGTGCCAGCAGTACAACAGGGATTGGAAGGGGGATCGACTACACCTTC.